A single sample gave rise to the 21 T cell receptor beta chains below, sequenced in a study of T cells in tumors after PD-1 blockade. Clones were sequenced by immunoSEQ multiplex PCR, and TCRdb holds only the in-frame ones, with some missing. The sample contains fewer than 40,000 clones, 73% of which appear only once. The sample consisted of PBMCs, taken after anti-PD-1 treatment. The receptor set was obtained from a human donor with basal cell carcinoma.

This clone occurred a few times. This chain links TRBV2 with TRBJ2-7, with D perhaps being TRBD1 or TRBD2 (5 bases each). Germline values: CDR1 SNHLY, CDR2 FYNNEI. This CDR3 has 15 amino acids. V gave up 6 bases and J gave up 5 bases, with 20 bases separating them. CDR3 DNA sequence: TGTGCCAGCAGCCGCGAGCAAGGGGCGGGCCACGAGCAGTACTTC. Its protein product is CASSREQGAGHEQYF.

CDR3 sequence (DNA): TGTGCCAGCAGCGTAGGAAACGGGGACAGGGGGGGCGACGAGCAGTACTTC. It specifies CASSVGNGDRGGDEQYF. The rearrangement joins TRBV9 to TRBJ2-7; TRBD1 agrees at 11 bases. This CDR3 is built from 17 residues. Trimming took 0 bases from V and 5 from J; bases not matched to a gene: 10. Germline V lookup: CDR1 SGDLS, CDR2 YYNGEE. The whole variable domain, filled in from reference TRBV9 and TRBJ2-7, reads DSGVTQTPKHLITATGQRVTLRCSPRSGDLSVYWYQQSLDQGLQFLIQYYNGEERAKGNILERFSAQQFPDLHSELNLSSLELGDSALYFCASSVGNGDRGGDEQYFGPGTRLTVT.

In its sample, this clone was seen a few times. This chain links TRBV6-5 with TRBJ1-2, with D unresolved. Trimming removed 4 bases from V and 4 bases from J, with 4 bases in between. This CDR3 is built from 11 residues. In germline, CDR1 is MNHEY, CDR2 SVGAGI. The CDR3 protein is CASSSSYGYTF. DNA of the CDR3: TGTGCCAGCAGTTCCAGCTATGGCTACACCTTC.

The gene calls are TRBV7-6 and TRBJ2-5; TRBD1 or TRBD2 may be the D gene (6 bases each). The CDR3 length is 13 residues. CDR1 is SGHVS, CDR2 FNYEAQ, per germline. Trimming took 3 bases from V and 5 from J, leaving 10 bases between them. The CDR3 region is CASSFLGGETQYF. CDR3 sequence (DNA): TGTGCCAGCAGCTTTTTAGGGGGGGAGACCCAGTACTTC.

The chain employs TRBV24-1 and TRBJ2-1; unclear D gene. CDR1 is KGHDR and CDR2 is SFDVKD in the germline V gene. V was trimmed by 0 bases and J by 5 bases, leaving 10 bases between them. The CDR3 runs 15 residues. The CDR3 nucleotides are TGTGCCACCAGTGATTTGCAAGGAGTTAACAATGAGCAGTTCTTC. Its protein product is CATSDLQGVNNEQFF.

This clone was found once. The V call is TRBV19, the J call TRBJ1-1, with D perhaps TRBD1 (5 bases). This CDR3 region has 16 residues. The V gene's germline CDR1 is LNHDA and CDR2 SQIVND (reference sequence). V was trimmed by 3 bases and J by 2 bases, leaving 16 bases between them. CDR3 coding DNA: TGTGCCAGTAGTATCGCCGGGGGGGATATCAACACTGAAGCTTTCTTT. Protein product: CASSIAGGDINTEAFF. Full variable domain (remainder filled in from reference TRBV19 and TRBJ1-1): DGGITQSPKYLFRKEGQNVTLSCEQNLNHDAMYWYRQDPGQGLRLIYYSQIVNDFQKGDIAEGYSVSREKKESFPLTVTSAQKNPTAFYLCASSIAGGDINTEAFFGQGTRLTVV.

The chain carries TRBV7-2 and TRBJ1-6; 8 bases match TRBD1. Germline values: CDR1 SGHTA, CDR2 FQGNSA. This CDR3 contains 16 residues. J lost 7 bases, V lost 4 bases, and 9 bases had no gene match. The CDR3 DNA follows: TGTGCCAGCAGCTCTGGAAGGACAGGGAGAAATTCACCCCTCCACTTT. It specifies CASSSGRTGRNSPLHF. Variable domain in full (rest from reference TRBV7-2 and TRBJ1-6): GAGVSQSPSNKVTEKGKDVELRCDPISGHTALYWYRQSLGQGLEFLIYFQGNSAPDKSGLPSDRFSAERTGGSVSTLTIQRTQQEDSAVYLCASSSGRTGRNSPLHFGNGTRLTVT.

The genes are TRBV6-2 or TRBV6-3 and TRBJ2-3; TRBD1 agrees at 8 bases. The CDR3 is made up of 16 amino acids. The trim removed 4 bases at V and 0 bases at J, leaving 6 bases unmatched. Germline V lookup: CDR1 MNHEY, CDR2 SVGEGT. The CDR3 sequence is CASSSPRQGSTDTQYF. In nucleotides, the CDR3 is TGTGCCAGCAGTTCCCCTCGACAGGGGAGCACAGATACGCAGTATTTT.

This clone turned up a few times. The chain couples TRBV11-3 to TRBJ2-2; 7 nucleotides line up with TRBD2. This CDR3 region has 18 residues. With V trimmed by 4 bases and J by 4 bases, 15 bases remained unmatched. Germline values: CDR1 SGHNT, CDR2 YENEEA. CDR3 bases: TGTGCCAGCAGCTCCCGATCAGGCGGGAGAGACGGCACCGGGGAGCTGTTTTTT. Its translation: CASSSRSGGRDGTGELFF.

The chain carries TRBV10-3 and TRBJ1-2, with a tentative D call TRBD1 (5 bases). The CDR3 is made up of 13 amino acids. V was cut by 0 bases and J by 6 bases, with 8 bases left in between. Germline-derived CDR1 and CDR2 are ENHRY and SYGVKD. CDR3 coding DNA: TGTGCCATCAGTGAGTCGGGGGACGATGGCTACACCTTC. Its protein product is CAISESGDDGYTF.

The V call is TRBV30, the J call TRBJ1-2; no firm D call. Looked up from germline, CDR1 is GTSNPN and CDR2 is SVGIG (reference sequence). V lost 7 bases and J lost 6, with 18 bases in between. The CDR3 is 13 residues long. DNA of the CDR3: TGTGCCTTGTATCGGGTCGACAAGAATGGCTACACCTTC. Translation gives CALYRVDKNGYTF.

CDR3 sequence (DNA): TGTGCCAGCAGCTTTACGGGACTGAACACTGAAGCTTTCTTT. This encodes CASSFTGLNTEAFF. The chain is built from TRBV7-9 and TRBJ1-1; TRBD1 is a possible D gene (5 bases). CDR1 SEHNR and CDR2 FQNEAQ come from the germline V gene (reference sequence). With 3 bases removed from V and 0 bases from J, the gap between germline ends came to 8 bases. This CDR3 has 14 residues.

The chain carries TRBV6-2 or TRBV6-3 and TRBJ2-5; 11 positions match TRBD2. The CDR3 sequence is 15 residues long. CDR1 is MNHEY, CDR2 SVGEGT, per germline. V shed 1 base and J 4 bases; nucleotides not matched to a gene: 2. CDR3 loop: CASSYLGLAAETQYF. CDR3 DNA sequence: TGTGCCAGCAGTTACTTGGGACTAGCGGCAGAGACCCAGTACTTC.

The rearrangement joins TRBV13 to TRBJ2-6; D is undetermined. Trimming shortened V by 3 bases and J by 0 bases, and 6 bases separated the two germline ends. Germline CDR1 is PRHDT and CDR2 is FYEKMQ (reference sequence). CDR3 length: 15 amino acids. CDR3: CASSFRSSGANVLTF. DNA for the CDR3: TGTGCCAGCAGCTTCCGAAGCTCTGGGGCCAACGTCCTGACTTTC.

This chain links TRBV4-3 with TRBJ2-6; D is unclear. CDR3 length: 16 residues. V lost 2 bases, J lost 0 bases, and 8 bases lay in between. Per germline, CDR1 LGHNA and CDR2 YSLEER. The CDR3 reads CASSQRSGSGANVLTF. The CDR3 DNA sequence: TGCGCCAGCAGCCAAAGATCGGGCTCTGGGGCCAACGTCCTGACTTTC.

The chain joins TRBV10-3 to TRBJ2-5, with D uncertain. The V gene lost 0 bases and the J gene lost 0 bases, with 5 bases spanning the gap. Germline values: CDR1 ENHRY, CDR2 SYGVKD. The CDR3 consists of 14 residues. The CDR3 loop is CAISESTDQETQYF. In nucleotides, the CDR3 is TGTGCCATCAGTGAGTCCACAGACCAAGAGACCCAGTACTTC.

This clone has just a few counts. The chain joins TRBV6-2 or TRBV6-3 to TRBJ1-1; D is possibly TRBD1 (6 bases). This CDR3 region has 14 residues. The V gene lost 6 bases and the J gene lost 2 bases, with 13 bases spanning the gap. Germline V gives CDR1 MNHEY, CDR2 SVGEGT. CDR3 residues: CASSPRQVNTEAFF. Here the CDR3 DNA reads TGTGCCAGCAGCCCTCGACAGGTTAACACTGAAGCTTTCTTT.

V gene TRBV7-2 combines with J gene TRBJ2-7; the match to TRBD1 covers 7 bases. From germline, CDR1 is SGHTA and CDR2 FQGNSA. V was clipped by 5 bases and J by 4 bases; unmatched bases: 8. This CDR3 is 14 amino acids long. The CDR3 protein is CASSHPPTGYEQYF. The CDR3 nucleotides read TGTGCCAGCAGCCATCCACCGACAGGGTACGAGCAGTACTTC. The full variable domain, its missing parts supplied by reference TRBV7-2 and TRBJ2-7, is GAGVSQSPSNKVTEKGKDVELRCDPISGHTALYWYRQSLGQGLEFLIYFQGNSAPDKSGLPSDRFSAERTGGSVSTLTIQRTQQEDSAVYLCASSHPPTGYEQYFGPGTRLTVT.

This clone was recorded a few times. The chain links TRBV2 to TRBJ1-3; no clear D. Germline V lookup: CDR1 SNHLY, CDR2 FYNNEI. The V gene lost 4 bases and the J gene lost 3 bases, with 7 bases spanning the gap. The CDR3 has 13 residues. The CDR3 loop reads CASSGGDGNTIYF. CDR3 nucleotide sequence: TGTGCCAGCAGTGGGGGTGATGGAAACACCATATATTTT.

This chain connects TRBV6-5 to TRBJ2-7; TRBD1 matches at 9 bases. V was clipped by 6 bases and J by 7 bases; unmatched bases: 4. CDR1 and CDR2 (germline): MNHEY, SVGAGI. The CDR3 has 12 amino acids. The CDR3 DNA reads TGTGCCAGCAGGGGACAGGGAGGGGAGCAGTACTTC. This sequence encodes CASRGQGGEQYF.

The rearrangement links TRBV14 to TRBJ2-3; perhaps D is TRBD1 or TRBD2 (6 bases each). This CDR3 region has 15 residues. Trimming stripped 4 bases from V and 2 bases from J, with 13 bases between. Germline assignment: CDR1 SGHDN and CDR2 FVKESK. The CDR3 spells CASSRRGSVTDTQYF. The CDR3, as DNA: TGTGCCAGCAGCCGGAGGGGGTCCGTCACAGATACGCAGTATTTT.